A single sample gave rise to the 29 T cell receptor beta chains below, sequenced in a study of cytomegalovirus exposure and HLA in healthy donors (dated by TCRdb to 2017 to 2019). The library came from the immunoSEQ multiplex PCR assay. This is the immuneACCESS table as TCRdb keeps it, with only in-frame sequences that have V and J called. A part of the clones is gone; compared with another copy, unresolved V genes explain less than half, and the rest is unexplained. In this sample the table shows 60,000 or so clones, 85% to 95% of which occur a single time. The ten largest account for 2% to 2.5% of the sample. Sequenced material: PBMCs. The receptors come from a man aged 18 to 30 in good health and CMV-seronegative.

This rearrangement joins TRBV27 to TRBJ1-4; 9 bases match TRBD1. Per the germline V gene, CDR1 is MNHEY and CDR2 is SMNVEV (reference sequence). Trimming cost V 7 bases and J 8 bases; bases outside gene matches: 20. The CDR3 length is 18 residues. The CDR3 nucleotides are TGTGCCAGCACCATAGTTTACCTGTGGACAGGGGATGGAGAAAAACTGTTTTTT. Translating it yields CASTIVYLWTGDGEKLFF.

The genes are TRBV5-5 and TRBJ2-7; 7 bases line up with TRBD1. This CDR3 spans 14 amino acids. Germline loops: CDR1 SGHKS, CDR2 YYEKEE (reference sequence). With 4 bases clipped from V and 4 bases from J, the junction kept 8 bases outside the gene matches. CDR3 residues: CASSPRTGQYEQYF. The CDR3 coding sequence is TGTGCCAGCAGCCCGAGGACAGGACAATACGAGCAGTACTTC.

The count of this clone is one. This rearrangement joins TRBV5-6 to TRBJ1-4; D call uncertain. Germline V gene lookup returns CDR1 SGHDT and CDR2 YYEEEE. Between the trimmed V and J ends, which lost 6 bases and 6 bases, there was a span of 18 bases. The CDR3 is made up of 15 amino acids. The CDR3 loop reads CASINTQEGDEKLFF. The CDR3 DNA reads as TGTGCCAGCATCAACACACAAGAAGGAGATGAAAAACTGTTTTTT.

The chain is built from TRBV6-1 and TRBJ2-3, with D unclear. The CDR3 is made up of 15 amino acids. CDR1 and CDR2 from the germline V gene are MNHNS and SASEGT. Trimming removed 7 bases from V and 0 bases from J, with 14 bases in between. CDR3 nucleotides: TGTGCCAGCAATAAGATCGAGCATAGCACAGATACGCAGTATTTT. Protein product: CASNKIEHSTDTQYF.

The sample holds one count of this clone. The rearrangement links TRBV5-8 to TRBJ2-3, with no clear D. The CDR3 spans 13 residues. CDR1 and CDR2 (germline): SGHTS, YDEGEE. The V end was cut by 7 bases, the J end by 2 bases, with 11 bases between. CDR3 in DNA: TGTGCCAGCGGGCGACGTGACACAGATACGCAGTATTTT. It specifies CASGRRDTDTQYF.

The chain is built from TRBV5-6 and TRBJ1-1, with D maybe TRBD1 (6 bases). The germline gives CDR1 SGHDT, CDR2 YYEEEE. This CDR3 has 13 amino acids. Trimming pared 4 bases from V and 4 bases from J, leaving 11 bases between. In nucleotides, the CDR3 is TGTGCCAGCAGCCAGGGGACGGTCACTGAAGCTTTCTTT. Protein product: CASSQGTVTEAFF. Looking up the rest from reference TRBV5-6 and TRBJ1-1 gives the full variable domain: DAGVTQSPTHLIKTRGQQVTLRCSPKSGHDTVSWYQQALGQGPQFIFQYYEEEERQRGNFPDRFSGHQFPNYSSELNVNALLLGDSALYLCASSQGTVTEAFFGQGTRLTVV.

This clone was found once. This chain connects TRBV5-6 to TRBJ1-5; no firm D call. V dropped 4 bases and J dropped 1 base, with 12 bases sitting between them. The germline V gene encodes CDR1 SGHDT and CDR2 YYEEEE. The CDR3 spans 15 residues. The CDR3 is CASSLLRESNQPQHF. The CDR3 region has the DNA TGTGCCAGCAGCCTTTTGAGGGAGAGCAATCAGCCCCAGCATTTT.

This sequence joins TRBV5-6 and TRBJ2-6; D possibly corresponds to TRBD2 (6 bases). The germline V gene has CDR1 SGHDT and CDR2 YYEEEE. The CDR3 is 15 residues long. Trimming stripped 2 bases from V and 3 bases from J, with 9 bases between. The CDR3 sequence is CASSFRGNGANVLTF. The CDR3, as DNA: TGTGCCAGCAGCTTTCGGGGGAATGGGGCCAACGTCCTGACTTTC.

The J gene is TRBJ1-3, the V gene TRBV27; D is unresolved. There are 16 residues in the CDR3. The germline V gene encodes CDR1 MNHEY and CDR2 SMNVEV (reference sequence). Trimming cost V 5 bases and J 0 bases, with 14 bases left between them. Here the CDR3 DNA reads TGTGCCAGCAGTCCTCGGGTGGCCACCTCTGGAAACACCATATATTTT. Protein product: CASSPRVATSGNTIYF.

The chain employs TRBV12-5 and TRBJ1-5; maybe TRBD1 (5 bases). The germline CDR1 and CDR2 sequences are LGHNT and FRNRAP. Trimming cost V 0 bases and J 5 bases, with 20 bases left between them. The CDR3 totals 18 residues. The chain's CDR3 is CASGLVGVGEGSDQPQHF. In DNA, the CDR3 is TGTGCTAGTGGTTTGGTAGGGGTTGGGGAGGGGAGCGATCAGCCCCAGCATTTT.

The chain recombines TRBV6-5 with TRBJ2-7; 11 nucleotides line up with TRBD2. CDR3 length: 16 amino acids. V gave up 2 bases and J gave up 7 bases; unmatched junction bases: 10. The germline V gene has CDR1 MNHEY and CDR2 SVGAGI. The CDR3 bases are TGTGCCAGCAGTTACGAAACTAGCGGGAGCACCGGGGAGCAGTACTTC. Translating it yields CASSYETSGSTGEQYF.

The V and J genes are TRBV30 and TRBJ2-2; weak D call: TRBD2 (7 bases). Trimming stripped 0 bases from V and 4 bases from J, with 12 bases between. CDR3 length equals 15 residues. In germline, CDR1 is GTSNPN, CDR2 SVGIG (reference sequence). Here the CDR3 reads CAWSVGGLGTGELFF. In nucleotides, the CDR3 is TGTGCCTGGAGTGTGGGGGGGCTGGGCACCGGGGAGCTGTTTTTT.

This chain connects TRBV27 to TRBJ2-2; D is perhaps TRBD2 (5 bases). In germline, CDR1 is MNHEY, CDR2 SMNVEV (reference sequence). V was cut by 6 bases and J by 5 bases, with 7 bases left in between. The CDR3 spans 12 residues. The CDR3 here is CASRRETGELFF. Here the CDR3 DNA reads TGTGCCAGCAGAAGGGAGACCGGGGAGCTGTTTTTT.

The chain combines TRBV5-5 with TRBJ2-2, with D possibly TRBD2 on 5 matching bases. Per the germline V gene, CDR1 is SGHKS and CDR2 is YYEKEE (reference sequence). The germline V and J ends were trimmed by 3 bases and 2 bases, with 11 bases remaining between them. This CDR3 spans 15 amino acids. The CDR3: CASSSGGPNTGELFF. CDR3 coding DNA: TGTGCCAGCAGCTCGGGCGGGCCAAACACCGGGGAGCTGTTTTTT.

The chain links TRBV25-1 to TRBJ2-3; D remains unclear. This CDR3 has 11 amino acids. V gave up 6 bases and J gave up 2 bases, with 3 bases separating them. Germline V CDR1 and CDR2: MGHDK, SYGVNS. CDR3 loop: CASSYTDTQYF. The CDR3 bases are TGTGCCAGCAGCTACACAGATACGCAGTATTTT.

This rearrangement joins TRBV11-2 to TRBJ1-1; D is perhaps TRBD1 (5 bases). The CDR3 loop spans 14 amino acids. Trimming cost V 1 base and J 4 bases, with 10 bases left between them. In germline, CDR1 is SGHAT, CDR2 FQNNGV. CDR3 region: CASSLGSGATEAFF. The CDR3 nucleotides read TGTGCCAGCAGCTTAGGGTCTGGGGCCACTGAAGCTTTCTTT.

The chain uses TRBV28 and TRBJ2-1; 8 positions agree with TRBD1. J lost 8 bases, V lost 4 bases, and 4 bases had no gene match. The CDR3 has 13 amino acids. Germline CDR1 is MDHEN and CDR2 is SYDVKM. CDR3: CASSSGQGHEQFF. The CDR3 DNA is TGTGCCAGCAGTTCCGGACAGGGCCATGAGCAGTTCTTC.

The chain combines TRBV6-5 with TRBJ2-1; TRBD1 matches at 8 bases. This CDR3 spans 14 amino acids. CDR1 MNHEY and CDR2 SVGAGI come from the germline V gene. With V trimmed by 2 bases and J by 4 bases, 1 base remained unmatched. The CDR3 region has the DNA TGTGCCAGCAGTTACGACAGGGGATACAATGAGCAGTTCTTC. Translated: CASSYDRGYNEQFF.

The CDR3 nucleotides read TGTGCCTGGAGTGACGGACTAGCGGGAGATAGGGAGACCCAGTACTTC. It specifies CAWSDGLAGDRETQYF. The chain has TRBV30 and TRBJ2-5; 13 nucleotides align to TRBD2. Trimming removed 1 base from V and 5 bases from J; junction bases left unmatched: 7. Germline V gives CDR1 GTSNPN, CDR2 SVGIG (reference sequence). The CDR3 spans 16 residues.

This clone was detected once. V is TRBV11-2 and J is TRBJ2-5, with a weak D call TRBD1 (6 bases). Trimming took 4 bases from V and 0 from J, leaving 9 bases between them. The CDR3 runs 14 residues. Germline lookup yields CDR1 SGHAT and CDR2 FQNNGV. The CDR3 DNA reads TGTGCCAGCAGCTCTCAGGGGTACCAAGAGACCCAGTACTTC. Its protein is CASSSQGYQETQYF.

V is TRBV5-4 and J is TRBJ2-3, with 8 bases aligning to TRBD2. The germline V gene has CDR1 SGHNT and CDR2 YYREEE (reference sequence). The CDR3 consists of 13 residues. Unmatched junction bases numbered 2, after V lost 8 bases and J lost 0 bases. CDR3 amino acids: CASRLASTDTQYF. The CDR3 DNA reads TGTGCCAGTCGACTAGCGAGCACAGATACGCAGTATTTT.

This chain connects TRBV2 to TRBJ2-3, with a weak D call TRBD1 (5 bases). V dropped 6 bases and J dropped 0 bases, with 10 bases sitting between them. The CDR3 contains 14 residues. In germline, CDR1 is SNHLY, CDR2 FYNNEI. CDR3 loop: CASRFGASTDTQYF. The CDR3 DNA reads TGTGCCAGCAGGTTTGGGGCTAGCACAGATACGCAGTATTTT.

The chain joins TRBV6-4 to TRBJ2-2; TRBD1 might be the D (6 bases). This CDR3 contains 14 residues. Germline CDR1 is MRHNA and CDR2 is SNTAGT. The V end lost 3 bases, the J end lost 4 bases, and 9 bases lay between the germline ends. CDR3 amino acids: CASSEAGATGELFF. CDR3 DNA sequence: TGTGCCAGCAGTGAGGCAGGGGCCACCGGGGAGCTGTTTTTT.

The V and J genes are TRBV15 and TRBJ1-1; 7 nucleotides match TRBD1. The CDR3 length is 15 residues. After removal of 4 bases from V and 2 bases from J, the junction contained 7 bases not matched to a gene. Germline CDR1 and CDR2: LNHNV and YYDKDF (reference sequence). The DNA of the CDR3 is TGTGCCACCAGCATACCGGGGACAGCAAACACTGAAGCTTTCTTT. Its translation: CATSIPGTANTEAFF. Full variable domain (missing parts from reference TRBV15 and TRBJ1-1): DAMVIQNPRYQVTQFGKPVTLSCSQTLNHNVMYWYQQKSSQAPKLLFHYYDKDFNNEADTPDNFQSRRPNTSFCFLDIRSPGLGDTAMYLCATSIPGTANTEAFFGQGTRLTVV.

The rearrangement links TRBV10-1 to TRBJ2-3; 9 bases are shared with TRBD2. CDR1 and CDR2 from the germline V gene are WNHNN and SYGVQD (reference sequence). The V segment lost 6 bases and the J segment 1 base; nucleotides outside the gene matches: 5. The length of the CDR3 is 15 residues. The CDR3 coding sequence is TGCGCCAGCAGCGTAGCGGGAGCGGGCACAGATACGCAGTATTTT. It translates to CASSVAGAGTDTQYF.

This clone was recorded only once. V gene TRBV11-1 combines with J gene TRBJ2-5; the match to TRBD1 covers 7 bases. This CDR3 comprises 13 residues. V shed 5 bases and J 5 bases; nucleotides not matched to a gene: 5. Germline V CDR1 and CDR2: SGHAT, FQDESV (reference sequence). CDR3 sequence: CASSQGERETQYF. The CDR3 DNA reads TGTGCCAGCAGCCAGGGGGAGCGGGAGACCCAGTACTTC. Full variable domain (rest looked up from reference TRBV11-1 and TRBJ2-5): EAEVAQSPRYKITEKSQAVAFWCDPISGHATLYWYRQILGQGPELLVQFQDESVVDDSQLPKDRFSAERLKGVDSTLKIQPAELGDSAMYLCASSQGERETQYFGPGTRLLVL.

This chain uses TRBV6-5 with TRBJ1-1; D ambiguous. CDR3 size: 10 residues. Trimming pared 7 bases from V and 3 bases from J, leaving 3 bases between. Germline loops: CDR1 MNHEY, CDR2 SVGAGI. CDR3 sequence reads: CASTYTEAFF. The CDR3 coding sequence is TGTGCCAGCACATACACTGAAGCTTTCTTT.

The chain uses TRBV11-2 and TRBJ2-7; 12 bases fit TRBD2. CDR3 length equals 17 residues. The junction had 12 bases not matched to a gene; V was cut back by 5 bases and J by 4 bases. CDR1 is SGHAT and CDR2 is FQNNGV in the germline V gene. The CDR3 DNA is TGTGCCAGCAGCGTTGGCGGCGGACTAGCGGGACGATACGAGCAGTACTTC. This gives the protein CASSVGGGLAGRYEQYF.

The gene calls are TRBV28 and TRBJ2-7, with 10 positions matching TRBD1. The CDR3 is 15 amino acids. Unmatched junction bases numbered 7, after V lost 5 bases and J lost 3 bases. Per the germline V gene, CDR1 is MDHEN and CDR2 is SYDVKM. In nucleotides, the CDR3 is TGTGCCAGCAGTCCCACCGGGACAGGGGTCTACGAGCAGTACTTC. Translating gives CASSPTGTGVYEQYF.